Shown below are 29 T cell receptor beta chains from a single sample sequenced in a study of post-analysis software for immune sequencing data. Study observations and caveats: Compared with controls, patients had more of 4 or 5 TRBV segments, including TRBV5-6, TRBV5-1 and TRBV20-1.

TCR beta cDNA libraries included unique molecular identifiers. TCRdb reprocessed the PCR reads with MiXCR, giving one entry per CDR3 protein. Of hundreds of thousands of distinct CDR3 sequences listed, approximately 59% are singletons. These receptors' antigens are unknown. What was sequenced was blood. The receptors come from a girl aged 2 to 10 with multiple sclerosis.

This clonotype was recorded a few times. This chain links TRBV7-9 with TRBJ2-1; D gene uncertain. Trimming removed 0 bases from V and 0 bases from J, with 3 bases in between. The CDR3 consists of 14 residues. From germline, CDR1 is SEHNR and CDR2 FQNEAQ (reference sequence). DNA for the CDR3: TGTGCCAGCAGCTTAGCCCCCTCCTACAATGAGCAGTTCTTC. Amino acid sequence: CASSLAPSYNEQFF.

This chain joins TRBV20-1 and TRBJ2-7; weak D call: TRBD2 (5 bases). CDR3 size: 15 residues. Germline values: CDR1 DFQATT, CDR2 SNEGSKA (reference sequence). V was pared by 4 bases and J by 6 bases, with 22 bases between. Here the CDR3 DNA reads TGCAGTGCTATTGGGGTGGGCCCGGGATCGAGCGAGCAGTACTTC. Residues: CSAIGVGPGSSEQYF.

This clonotype was recorded a few times. The CDR3 region has the DNA TGTGCTAGTGGTTTATTCCTGACAGCATACTCTGGGGCCAACGTCCTGACTTTC. This codes for CASGLFLTAYSGANVLTF. The rearrangement links TRBV12-5 to TRBJ2-6; the D gene is possibly TRBD1 (5 bases). Germline assignment: CDR1 LGHNT and CDR2 FRNRAP. The CDR3 sequence is 18 residues long. The germline V and J ends were trimmed by 3 bases and 0 bases, with 15 bases remaining between them. The full variable domain, with the rest looked up from reference TRBV12-5 and TRBJ2-6, is DARVTQTPRHKVTEMGQEVTMRCQPILGHNTVFWYRQTMMQGLELLAYFRNRAPLDDSGMPKDRFSAEMPDATLATLKIQPSEPRDSAVYFCASGLFLTAYSGANVLTFGAGSRLTVL.

The chain links TRBV12-3 or TRBV12-4 to TRBJ2-3, with 9 bases matching TRBD1. The CDR3 length is 15 residues. J lost 4 bases, V lost 6 bases, and 8 bases had no gene match. The CDR3 nucleotides are TGTGCCAGCAGGCGTGGGACAGGGAAGGCAGATACGCAGTATTTT. This gives the protein CASRRGTGKADTQYF.

V usage is TRBV4-3 and J usage is TRBJ1-5, with D possibly TRBD1 on 6 matching bases. V was pared by 4 bases and J by 6 bases, with 10 bases between. This CDR3 is built from 13 residues. Germline V gene lookup returns CDR1 LGHNA and CDR2 YSLEER. DNA of the CDR3: TGCGCCAGCAGCCCTCAGGGGAGTCAGCCCCAGCATTTT. It codes for CASSPQGSQPQHF.

A few counts support this clonotype. This sequence joins TRBV24-1 and TRBJ1-2, with TRBD1 as a possible D gene (5 bases). The CDR3 has 12 residues. Per germline, CDR1 KGHDR and CDR2 SFDVKD. V shed 3 bases and J shed 8 bases, with 9 bases lying between them. The CDR3 region has the DNA TGTGCCACCAGTGATAAGGGGCACGGCTACACCTTC. Amino acid sequence: CATSDKGHGYTF.

The rearrangement uses TRBV20-1 and TRBJ2-1, with D perhaps TRBD2 (5 bases). In germline, CDR1 is DFQATT, CDR2 SNEGSKA (reference sequence). This CDR3 comprises 16 residues. With 3 bases removed from V and 4 bases from J, the gap between germline ends came to 19 bases. The CDR3 spells CSASLRARQRYNEQFF. In nucleotides, the CDR3 is TGCAGTGCTAGTTTGCGGGCAAGACAAAGATACAATGAGCAGTTCTTC.

This sequence joins TRBV5-1 and TRBJ2-2; unclear D gene. CDR1 and CDR2 from the germline V gene are SGHRS and YFSETQ. Trimming left V 2 bases short and J 1 base short, with 12 bases between. The CDR3 is made up of 16 amino acids. This CDR3 reads CASSFHWEENTGELFF. The DNA of the CDR3 is TGCGCCAGCAGCTTCCATTGGGAAGAGAACACCGGGGAGCTGTTTTTT.

The chain has TRBV6-5 and TRBJ2-7; 7 nucleotides align to TRBD1. The CDR3 totals 15 residues. CDR1 MNHEY and CDR2 SVGAGI come from the germline V gene. The ends lost 0 bases at V and 2 bases at J; junction bases unmatched: 4. The CDR3 here is CASSYSTGITYEQYF. The CDR3 DNA reads TGTGCCAGCAGTTACTCGACAGGGATCACCTACGAGCAGTACTTC.

This sequence joins TRBV3-1 and TRBJ2-7, with unresolved D. The CDR3 has 14 residues. Deletions cut 2 bases from V and 2 bases from J, with 10 bases between. Germline values: CDR1 LGHDT, CDR2 YNNKEL (reference sequence). The CDR3 region is CASSQTYGPYEQYF. The CDR3 DNA reads as TGTGCCAGCAGCCAAACTTACGGACCCTACGAGCAGTACTTC.

The chain joins TRBV5-1 to TRBJ2-7; TRBD1 matches at 10 bases. In germline, CDR1 is SGHRS, CDR2 YFSETQ. This CDR3 is 15 amino acids long. V shed 3 bases, J shed 7 bases, and the junction held 10 bases outside the gene matches. The CDR3 sequence is CASSSTGTGAMEQYF. CDR3 coding DNA: TGCGCCAGCAGCTCCACCGGGACAGGGGCGATGGAGCAGTACTTC.

The J gene is TRBJ2-1, the V gene TRBV11-2, with TRBD2 identical over 14 bases. The CDR3 consists of 17 residues. The trim removed 4 bases at V and 5 bases at J, leaving 7 bases unmatched. From germline, CDR1 is SGHAT and CDR2 FQNNGV. CDR3 loop: CASSSRLAGGGHNEQFF. For the CDR3, the DNA is TGTGCCAGCAGCTCTAGACTAGCGGGAGGGGGCCACAATGAGCAGTTCTTC. Variable domain in full (rest from reference TRBV11-2 and TRBJ2-1): EAGVAQSPRYKIIEKRQSVAFWCNPISGHATLYWYQQILGQGPKLLIQFQNNGVVDDSQLPKDRFSAERLKGVDSTLKIQPAKLEDSAVYLCASSSRLAGGGHNEQFFGPGTRLTVL.

V gene TRBV9 combines with J gene TRBJ2-1; 7 nucleotides agree with TRBD2. Unmatched junction bases numbered 13, after V lost 1 base and J lost 9 bases. Germline assignment: CDR1 SGDLS and CDR2 YYNGEE. This CDR3 has 16 residues. The CDR3 sequence is CASSVIPSAGEGEQFF. The CDR3 nucleotides are TGTGCCAGCAGCGTAATACCTAGCGCGGGGGAAGGTGAGCAGTTCTTC.

This rearrangement joins TRBV12-3 or TRBV12-4 to TRBJ1-2, with D uncertain. The CDR3 is made up of 14 amino acids. The ends were cut back, 1 base at V and 1 base at J, with 7 bases in the middle. CDR3 in DNA: TGTGCCAGCAGTTTAGGCAGTCATAACTATGGCTACACCTTC. Translation: CASSLGSHNYGYTF.

This clonotype has only a few counts. CDR3 DNA sequence: TGCAGCGTTGAAGGGGACAGCGAGACGAGCGGGGGGTGCAATGAGCAGTTCTTC. This gives the protein CSVEGDSETSGGCNEQFF. The chain links TRBV29-1 to TRBJ2-1, with TRBD2 identical over 9 bases. The CDR3 totals 18 residues. CDR1 is SQVTM and CDR2 is ANQGSEA in the germline V gene. The V segment lost 1 base and the J segment 6 bases; nucleotides outside the gene matches: 16.

The V and J genes are TRBV12-3 or TRBV12-4 and TRBJ2-7; tentatively, D is TRBD2 (5 bases). Gene TRBJ2-5 matches the end of the DNA better, so the J call may be wrong. The CDR3 covers 13 residues. CDR3 in amino acids: CASSFTLRGTQYF. CDR3 sequence (DNA): TGTGCCAGCAGTTTCACCCTCCGGGGGACCCAGTACTTC.

This sequence joins TRBV7-9 and TRBJ2-1; D might be TRBD1 or TRBD2, each matching 5 bases. V was cut by 5 bases and J by 6 bases, with 20 bases left in between. CDR3 length equals 16 residues. Germline CDR1 and CDR2: SEHNR and FQNEAQ (reference sequence). The CDR3 bases are TGTGCCAGCAGCCTACTGGGACCGAGGCCCAGCAATGAGCAGTTCTTC. It translates to CASSLLGPRPSNEQFF. Using reference TRBV7-9 and TRBJ2-1 for the parts outside the CDR3, the full variable domain is DTGVSQNPRHKITKRGQNVTFRCDPISEHNRLYWYRQTLGQGPEFLTYFQNEAQLEKSRLLSDRFSAERPKGSFSTLEIQRTEQGDSAMYLCASSLLGPRPSNEQFFGPGTRLTVL.

This chain connects TRBV6-5 to TRBJ1-2; perhaps TRBD1 as D (5 bases). V was clipped by 6 bases and J by 5 bases, with 13 bases between them. CDR3 length: 13 amino acids. Germline CDR1 reads MNHEY; CDR2 reads SVGAGI. CDR3 loop: CASRPGTAYGYTF. The DNA for the CDR3 is TGTGCCAGCAGACCCGGGACGGCTTATGGCTACACCTTC.

The gene calls are TRBV2 and TRBJ1-1; D not certain. Germline V gives CDR1 SNHLY, CDR2 FYNNEI. This CDR3 is built from 13 residues. V dropped 6 bases and J dropped 1 base, with 9 bases sitting between them. DNA of the CDR3: TGTGCCAGCAGGGTAAGGGAGAACACTGAAGCTTTCTTT. Protein product: CASRVRENTEAFF.

This chain uses TRBV5-1 with TRBJ2-1, with 14 bases fitting TRBD2. CDR3 length equals 16 residues. Germline loops: CDR1 SGHRS, CDR2 YFSETQ. Losses at the gene ends were 3 bases for V and 10 bases for J; bases not matched to a gene: 9. The CDR3 here is CASSSPGTSGRQEQFF. The CDR3, as DNA: TGCGCCAGCAGCTCGCCCGGGACTAGCGGGAGACAGGAGCAGTTCTTC.

In this sample, this clonotype turned up a few times. The chain couples TRBV20-1 to TRBJ2-7; D not certain. The length of the CDR3 is 13 residues. V was shortened by 3 bases and J by 3 bases, with 12 bases between the two germline ends. Germline V gives CDR1 DFQATT, CDR2 SNEGSKA (reference sequence). The CDR3 loop is CSARGNPNYEQYF. For the CDR3, the DNA is TGCAGTGCTAGGGGGAACCCCAACTACGAGCAGTACTTC.

The chain carries TRBV6-6 and TRBJ1-1; D gene uncertain. The germline V gene has CDR1 MNHNY and CDR2 SVGAGI (reference sequence). The CDR3 has 17 residues. Trimming shortened V by 8 bases and J by 1 base, and 23 bases separated the two germline ends. CDR3 protein: CASALPRLASANTEAFF. CDR3 in DNA: TGTGCCAGCGCCCTGCCCCGGCTGGCCTCTGCGAACACTGAAGCTTTCTTT.

This chain connects TRBV25-1 to TRBJ2-2; 8 bases map to TRBD1. Germline CDR1 and CDR2: MGHDK and SYGVNS. Losses at the gene ends were 3 bases for V and 3 bases for J; bases not matched to a gene: 15. The CDR3 consists of 19 residues. In DNA form, the CDR3 reads TGTGCCAGCAGTGAGCTAACCCAGGGACAGGTGGGGGACACCGGGGAGCTGTTTTTT. Translated: CASSELTQGQVGDTGELFF.

This chain connects TRBV7-2 to TRBJ2-5, with 7 bases that match TRBD2. The germline CDR1 and CDR2 sequences are SGHTA and FQGNSA. The CDR3 consists of 15 residues. V trimming: 3 bases; J trimming: 5 bases; junction bases outside the gene matches: 9. The CDR3 DNA sequence: TGTGCCAGCAGCTTGGGGAGGGTACTAACGGAGACCCAGTACTTC. Translating gives CASSLGRVLTETQYF.

The chain carries TRBV20-1 and TRBJ2-5; 8 nucleotides align to TRBD2. The J call may be in error: the DNA end matches TRBJ2-7 better. This CDR3 contains 14 residues. The germline V gene has CDR1 DFQATT and CDR2 SNEGSKA (reference sequence). The CDR3 coding sequence is TGCAGTGCTAGAGCCGGGACTAGTCCCTACGAGCAGTACTTC. As protein: CSARAGTSPYEQYF.

The chain couples TRBV7-9 to TRBJ2-5, with D maybe TRBD1 (6 bases). From germline, CDR1 is SEHNR and CDR2 FQNEAQ (reference sequence). The CDR3 is 14 residues long. Trimming left V 4 bases short and J 2 bases short, with 11 bases between. The CDR3 reads CASSSTGLQETQYF. The CDR3 region has the DNA TGTGCCAGCAGCTCAACAGGGCTGCAAGAGACCCAGTACTTC.

The rearrangement joins TRBV10-3 to TRBJ2-3; 9 positions agree with TRBD1. The CDR3 sequence is 14 residues long. With V trimmed by 6 bases and J by 4 bases, 5 bases remained unmatched. CDR1 is ENHRY, CDR2 SYGVKD, per germline. CDR3 sequence: CAISAGQGADTQYF. In nucleotides, the CDR3 is TGTGCCATCAGCGCGGGACAGGGCGCAGATACGCAGTATTTT.

The sample holds one count of this clonotype. This chain connects TRBV29-1 to TRBJ2-5, with D tentatively TRBD1 (6 bases). The J call may be mistaken, given a closer DNA end match to TRBJ2-7. The CDR3 loop spans 13 amino acids. From germline, CDR1 is SQVTM and CDR2 ANQGSEA. The CDR3 reads CSVSGHLGYEQYF. Here the CDR3 DNA reads TGCAGCGTCTCGGGACATCTAGGCTACGAGCAGTACTTC.

V is TRBV10-2 and J is TRBJ2-1; TRBD2 might be the D (6 bases). The CDR3 extends over 15 amino acids. The germline V gene has CDR1 WSHSY and CDR2 SAAADI. The V end lost 2 bases, the J end lost 2 bases, and 10 bases lay between the germline ends. CDR3 sequence (DNA): TGCGCCAGCAGTGAGACGGGGGAGCCCTACAATGAGCAGTTCTTC. Protein sequence: CASSETGEPYNEQFF.